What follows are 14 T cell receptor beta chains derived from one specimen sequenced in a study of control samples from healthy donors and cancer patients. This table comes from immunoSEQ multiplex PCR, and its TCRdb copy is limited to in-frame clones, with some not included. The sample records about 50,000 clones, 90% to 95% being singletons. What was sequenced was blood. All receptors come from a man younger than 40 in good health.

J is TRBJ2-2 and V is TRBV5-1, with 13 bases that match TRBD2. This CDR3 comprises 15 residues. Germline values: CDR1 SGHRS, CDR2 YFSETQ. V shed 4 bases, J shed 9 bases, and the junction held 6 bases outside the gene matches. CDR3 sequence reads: CASSTGTSGERELFF. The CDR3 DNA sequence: TGCGCCAGCAGCACGGGGACTAGCGGGGAAAGGGAGCTGTTTTTT.

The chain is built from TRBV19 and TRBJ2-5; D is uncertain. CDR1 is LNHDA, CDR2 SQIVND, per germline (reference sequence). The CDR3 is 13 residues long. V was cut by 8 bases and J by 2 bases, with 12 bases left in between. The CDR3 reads CASDSGRQETQYF. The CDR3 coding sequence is TGTGCCAGTGACTCCGGTCGGCAAGAGACCCAGTACTTC.

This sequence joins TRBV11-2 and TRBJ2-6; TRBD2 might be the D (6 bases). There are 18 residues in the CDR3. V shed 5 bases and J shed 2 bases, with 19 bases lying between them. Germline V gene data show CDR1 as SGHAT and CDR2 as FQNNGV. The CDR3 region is CASSRISGRGAGANVLTF. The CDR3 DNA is TGTGCCAGCAGCCGTATTTCCGGGAGAGGCGCTGGGGCCAACGTCCTGACTTTC. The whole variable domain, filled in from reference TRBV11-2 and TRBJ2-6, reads EAGVAQSPRYKIIEKRQSVAFWCNPISGHATLYWYQQILGQGPKLLIQFQNNGVVDDSQLPKDRFSAERLKGVDSTLKIQPAKLEDSAVYLCASSRISGRGAGANVLTFGAGSRLTVL.

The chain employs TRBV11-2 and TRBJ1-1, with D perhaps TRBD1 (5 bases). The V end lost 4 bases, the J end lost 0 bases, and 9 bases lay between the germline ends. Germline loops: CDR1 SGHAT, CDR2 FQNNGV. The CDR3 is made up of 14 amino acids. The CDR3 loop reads CASSSPGLNTEAFF. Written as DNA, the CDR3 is TGTGCCAGCAGCTCGCCAGGGTTGAACACTGAAGCTTTCTTT.

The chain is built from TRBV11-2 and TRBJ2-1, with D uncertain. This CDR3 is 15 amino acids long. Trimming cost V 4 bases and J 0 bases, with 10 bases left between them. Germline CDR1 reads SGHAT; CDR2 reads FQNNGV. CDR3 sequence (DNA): TGTGCCAGCAGCTCTTCGGTGGGCTCCTACAATGAGCAGTTCTTC. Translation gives CASSSSVGSYNEQFF.

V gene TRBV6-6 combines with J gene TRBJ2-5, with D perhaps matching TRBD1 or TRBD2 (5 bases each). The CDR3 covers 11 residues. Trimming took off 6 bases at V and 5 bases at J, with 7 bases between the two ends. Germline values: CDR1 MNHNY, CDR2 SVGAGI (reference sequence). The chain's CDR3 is CASSREETQYF. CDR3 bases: TGTGCCAGCAGCAGGGAGGAGACCCAGTACTTC.

The CDR3 sequence: CASSSTGRYGYTF. The DNA for the CDR3 is TGTGCCAGTAGTTCAACAGGGAGATATGGCTACACCTTC. The V gene is TRBV19, the J gene TRBJ1-2; D might be TRBD1 (6 bases). Germline CDR1 LNHDA, CDR2 SQIVND (reference sequence). V lost 5 bases, J lost 5 bases, and 12 bases lay in between. The CDR3 totals 13 residues.

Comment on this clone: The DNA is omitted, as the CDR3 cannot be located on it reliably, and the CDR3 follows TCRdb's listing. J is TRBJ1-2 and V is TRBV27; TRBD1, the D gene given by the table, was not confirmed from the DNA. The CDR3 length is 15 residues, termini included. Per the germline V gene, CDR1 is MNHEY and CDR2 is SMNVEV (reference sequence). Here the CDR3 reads CASSFSGQGANGYTF.

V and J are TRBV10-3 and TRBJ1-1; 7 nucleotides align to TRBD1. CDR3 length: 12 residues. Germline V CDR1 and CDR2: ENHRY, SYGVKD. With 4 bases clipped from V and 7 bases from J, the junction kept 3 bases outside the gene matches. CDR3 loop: CAISGRDSEAFF. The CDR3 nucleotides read TGTGCCATCAGTGGGCGGGACAGTGAAGCTTTCTTT.

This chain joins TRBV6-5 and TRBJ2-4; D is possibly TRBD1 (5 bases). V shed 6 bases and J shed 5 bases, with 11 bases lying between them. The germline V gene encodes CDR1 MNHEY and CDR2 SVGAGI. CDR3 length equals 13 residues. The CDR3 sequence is CASRSSTENIQYF. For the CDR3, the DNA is TGTGCCAGCAGATCCTCGACAGAAAACATTCAGTACTTC.

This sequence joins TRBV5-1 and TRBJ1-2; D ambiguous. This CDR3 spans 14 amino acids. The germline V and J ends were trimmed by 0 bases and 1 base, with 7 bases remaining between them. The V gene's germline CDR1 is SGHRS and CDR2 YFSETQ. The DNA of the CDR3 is TGCGCCAGCAGCTTGGCCGGGAGTAACTATGGCTACACCTTC. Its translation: CASSLAGSNYGYTF.

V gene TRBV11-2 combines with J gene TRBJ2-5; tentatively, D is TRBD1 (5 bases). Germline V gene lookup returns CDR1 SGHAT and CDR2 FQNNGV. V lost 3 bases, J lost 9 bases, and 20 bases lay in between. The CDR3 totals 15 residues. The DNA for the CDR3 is TGTGCCAGCAGCTTTGATAGGGGAATAGACTTGGCCCAGTACTTC. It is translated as CASSFDRGIDLAQYF.

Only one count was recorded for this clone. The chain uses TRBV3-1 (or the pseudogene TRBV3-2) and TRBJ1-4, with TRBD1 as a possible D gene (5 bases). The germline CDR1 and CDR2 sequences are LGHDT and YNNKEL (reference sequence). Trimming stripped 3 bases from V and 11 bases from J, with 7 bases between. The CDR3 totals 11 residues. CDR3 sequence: CASSQGGKLFF. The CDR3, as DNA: TGTGCCAGCAGCCAGGGGGGTAAACTGTTTTTT.

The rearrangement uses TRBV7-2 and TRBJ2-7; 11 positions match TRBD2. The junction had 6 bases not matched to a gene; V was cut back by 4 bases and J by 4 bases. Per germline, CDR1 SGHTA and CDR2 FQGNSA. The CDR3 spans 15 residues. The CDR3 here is CASSSQLAGEYEQYF. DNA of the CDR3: TGTGCCAGCAGCTCACAACTAGCGGGGGAGTACGAGCAGTACTTC.